This T cell receptor beta chain was sequenced during a study of beta chain features in type 1 diabetes (dated by TCRdb to between 2018 and 2020). The study in broad terms: Patients and healthy donors did not differ in mean age, gender distribution, total cell number or subset yield. The study compared the TCRB repertoires of sorted circulating CD4+ T cell subsets in recently diagnosed type 1 diabetes patients with those in matched healthy donors. A total of some 100,000,000 sorted cells were examined across all samples, and a strong correlation was observed between cell number per subset and RNA yield. Regulatory and stem cell-like memory subsets were isolated from only 8 patients and 8 healthy donors, whereas naive and central memory subsets came from all 28 donors. What the study reported, not specific to this receptor: Because the HLA sub-analyses included only small numbers of individuals, any influence of HLA type on TCRB rearrangement was left unresolved. In all four CD4+ subsets, TCRB CDR3 length was moderately but significantly shorter in type 1 diabetes patients. The naive, central memory and regulatory TCRB repertoires appeared to resemble one another more closely among patients than among healthy donors. PCR may preferentially amplify shorter templates, but because patient and control samples were amplified and corrected together, any resulting skew would affect both groups equally. Sequencing cDNA rather than genomic DNA could over-represent highly expressing activated cells, although activation and CD3 levels did not differ between groups. Fewer insertions and more nucleotide deletions at VDJ recombination sites were observed in patients with type 1 diabetes, implying thymic rearrangement abnormalities.

In regard to this clone: Its cognate antigen has yet to be identified. The junction departs from the called germline gene at one end, perhaps through a read error.

A single peripheral blood draw of 95 to 150 mL on average was collected from each donor into heparinised tubes. Naive, central memory, regulatory and stem cell-like memory CD4+ T cells were sorted on a BD FACSAria II using a panel including CD45RO, CCR7, CD25, CD127, CD95 and CD27. Purity was above 95% for every sorted population. PBMCs were separated immediately by Lymphoprep density gradient centrifugation and were stained directly, without being cultured. So that batch effects would be minimized, each experiment stained and sorted samples in pairs, pairing one healthy donor with one patient. All of the isolated RNA was reverse transcribed with the High Capacity cDNA Reverse Transcription Kit, so expressed TCRB transcripts were sequenced. Deep immunoSEQ sequencing was applied to naive, central memory and regulatory T cell samples, giving an average of roughly 3.5 million total reads per sample. Sorted cells were lysed in RLT buffer and RNA was extracted with DNase-treated RNeasy Micro or Mini kits, depending on cell number. To prevent cross-contamination, each cell subset was processed individually, whereas patient and healthy donor samples were processed jointly. The immunoSEQ multiplex PCR was used to amplify TCRB sequences from cDNA, generating 87-bp fragments that spanned the CDR3 region. Sequencing of the amplicons was performed on the Illumina HiSeq platform. For the original study's pipeline: PCR bias was computationally corrected using synthetic template baselines, reads within Hamming distance 2 were collapsed, and singletons that could not be merged were discarded. Reads were aligned against IMGT so that V, D and J genes, CDR3 length and insertions or deletions at six rearrangement sites could be assigned. Within each subset, clonotype counts were normalized to the number of sorted cells before true diversity and Gini coefficients were calculated with the tcR R package. The overlap coefficient, calculated on TCRB nucleotide sequences, was used to quantify repertoire sharing. Sourced from immuneACCESS, this table was stored by TCRdb with only in-frame sequences that have V and J called. A share of the clones is absent; for the studies checked, an unresolved V gene accounts for under half, and the remainder has no known explanation. V and J calls and clone size come straight from that table; D and trimming were deduced from the DNA. Across this sample there are 20,000 to 30,000 clones, with roughly 69% seen only once. Together, the top ten hold around 4% of the sample.

The CDR3 runs 17 residues from the cysteine to the phenylalanine. The read is trimmed to its CDR3 DNA, 51 bases read in frame from base 1. The germline V gene (reference sequence) gives CDR1 as LNHNV and CDR2 as YYDKDF. The receptor comes from a man younger than 35 with type 1 diabetes. The specimen sequenced was Tregs from blood. This specimen's cell subset or site label, interpreted: regulatory CD4+ T cells. The chain links TRBV15 with TRBJ1-2; the D gene is perhaps TRBD1, from 5 matching bases. The CDR3 region has the sequence CATSRSGTRRDVLSRAF. The sequenced DNA: TGTGCCACCAGCAGATCAGGGACTCGCCGGGACGTACTATCCAGGGCCTTC.